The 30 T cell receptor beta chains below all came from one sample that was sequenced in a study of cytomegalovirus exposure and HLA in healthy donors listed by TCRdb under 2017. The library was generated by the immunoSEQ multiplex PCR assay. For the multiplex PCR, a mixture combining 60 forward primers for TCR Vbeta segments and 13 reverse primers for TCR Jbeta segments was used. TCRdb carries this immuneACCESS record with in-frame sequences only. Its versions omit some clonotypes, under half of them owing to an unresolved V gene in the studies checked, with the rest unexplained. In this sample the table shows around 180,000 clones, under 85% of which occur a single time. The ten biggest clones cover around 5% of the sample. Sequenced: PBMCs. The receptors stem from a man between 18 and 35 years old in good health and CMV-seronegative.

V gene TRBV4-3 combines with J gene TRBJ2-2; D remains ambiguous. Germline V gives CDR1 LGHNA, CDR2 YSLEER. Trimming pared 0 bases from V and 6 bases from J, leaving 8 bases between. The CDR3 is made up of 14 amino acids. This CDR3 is CASSQDRMSGELFF. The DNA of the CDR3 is TGCGCCAGCAGCCAAGATAGAATGTCCGGGGAGCTGTTTTTT.

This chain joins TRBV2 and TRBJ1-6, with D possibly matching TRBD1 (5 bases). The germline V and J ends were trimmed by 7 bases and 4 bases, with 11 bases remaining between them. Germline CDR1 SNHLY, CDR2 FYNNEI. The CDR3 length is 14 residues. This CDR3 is CASIPGEYNSPLHF. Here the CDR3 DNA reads TGTGCCAGCATCCCGGGGGAGTATAATTCACCCCTCCACTTT.

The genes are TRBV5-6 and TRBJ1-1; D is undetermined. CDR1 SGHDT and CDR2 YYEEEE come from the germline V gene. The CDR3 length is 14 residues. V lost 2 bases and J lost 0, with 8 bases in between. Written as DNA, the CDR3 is TGTGCCAGCAGCTTCCTGCCAGTGAACACTGAAGCTTTCTTT. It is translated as CASSFLPVNTEAFF. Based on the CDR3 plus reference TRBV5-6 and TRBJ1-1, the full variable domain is DAGVTQSPTHLIKTRGQQVTLRCSPKSGHDTVSWYQQALGQGPQFIFQYYEEEERQRGNFPDRFSGHQFPNYSSELNVNALLLGDSALYLCASSFLPVNTEAFFGQGTRLTVV.

The CDR3: CASSLDSSNQPQHF. The CDR3 nucleotides read TGTGCCAGCAGTCTGGACAGTAGCAATCAGCCCCAGCATTTT. This rearrangement joins TRBV6-4 to TRBJ1-5; tentatively, D is TRBD1 (6 bases). Deletions cut 5 bases from V and 0 bases from J, with 8 bases between. The germline CDR1 and CDR2 sequences are MRHNA and SNTAGT. This CDR3 is built from 14 residues.

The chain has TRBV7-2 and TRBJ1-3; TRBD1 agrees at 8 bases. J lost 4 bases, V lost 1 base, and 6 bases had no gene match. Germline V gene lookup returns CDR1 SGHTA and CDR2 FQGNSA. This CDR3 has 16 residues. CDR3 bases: TGTGCCAGCAGCTTAGGGTCAGGGGGCAGGGGAAACACCATATATTTT. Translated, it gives CASSLGSGGRGNTIYF.

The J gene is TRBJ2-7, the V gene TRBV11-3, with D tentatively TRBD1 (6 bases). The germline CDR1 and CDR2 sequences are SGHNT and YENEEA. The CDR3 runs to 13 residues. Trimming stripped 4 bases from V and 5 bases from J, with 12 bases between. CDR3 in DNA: TGTGCCAGCAGCTCCACAGGGTTTCACGAGCAGTACTTC. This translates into CASSSTGFHEQYF.

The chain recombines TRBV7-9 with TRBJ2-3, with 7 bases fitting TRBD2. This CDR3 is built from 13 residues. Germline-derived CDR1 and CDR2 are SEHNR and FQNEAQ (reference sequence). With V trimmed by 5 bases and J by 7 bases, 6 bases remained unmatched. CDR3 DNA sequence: TGTGCCAGCAGCGCCGGACTAGGAAATACGCAGTATTTT. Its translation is CASSAGLGNTQYF.

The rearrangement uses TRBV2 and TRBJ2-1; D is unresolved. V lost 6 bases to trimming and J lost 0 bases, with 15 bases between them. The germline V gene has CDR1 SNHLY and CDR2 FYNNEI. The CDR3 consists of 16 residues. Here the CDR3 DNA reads TGTGCCAGCAGCTCCGGGTTCTCCAGCTCCTACAATGAGCAGTTCTTC. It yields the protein CASSSGFSSSYNEQFF.

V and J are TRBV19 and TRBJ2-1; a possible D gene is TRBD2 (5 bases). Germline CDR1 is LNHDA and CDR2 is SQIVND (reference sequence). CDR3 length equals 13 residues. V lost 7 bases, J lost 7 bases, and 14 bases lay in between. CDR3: CASIDEGLNEQFF. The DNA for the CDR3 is TGTGCCAGTATTGATGAGGGTTTGAATGAGCAGTTCTTC.

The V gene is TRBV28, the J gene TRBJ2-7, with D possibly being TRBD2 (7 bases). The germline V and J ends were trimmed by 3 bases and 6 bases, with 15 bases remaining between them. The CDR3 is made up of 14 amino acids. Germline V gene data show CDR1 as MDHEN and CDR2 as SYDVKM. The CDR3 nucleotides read TGTGCCAGCAGTTTTGGGGGGGCTCGTAGCGAGCAGTACTTC. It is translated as CASSFGGARSEQYF.

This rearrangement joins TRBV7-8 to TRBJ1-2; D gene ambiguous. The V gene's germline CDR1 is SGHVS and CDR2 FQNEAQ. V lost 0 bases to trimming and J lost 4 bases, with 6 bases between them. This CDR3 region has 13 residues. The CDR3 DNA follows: TGTGCCAGCAGCTTAGCCACGAGCTATGGCTACACCTTC. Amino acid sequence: CASSLATSYGYTF.

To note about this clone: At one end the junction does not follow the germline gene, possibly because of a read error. The CDR3 DNA reads TGTGCTAGCAGCTTAGGAGCGGGAGGGCCCTTGAGCACAGATACGCAGTATTTT. Protein product: CASSLGAGGPLSTDTQYF. The chain combines TRBV7-7 with TRBJ2-3; TRBD2 matches at 10 bases. The germline V gene has CDR1 SSHAT and CDR2 FNYEAQ (reference sequence). The CDR3 runs 18 residues.

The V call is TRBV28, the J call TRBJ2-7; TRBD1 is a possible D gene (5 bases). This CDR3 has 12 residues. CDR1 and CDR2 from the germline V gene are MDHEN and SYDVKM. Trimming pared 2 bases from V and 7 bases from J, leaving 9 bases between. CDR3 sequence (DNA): TGTGCCAGCAGTTTACTTGCAGGGGAGCAGTACTTC. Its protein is CASSLLAGEQYF. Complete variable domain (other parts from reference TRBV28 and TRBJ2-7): DVKVTQSSRYLVKRTGEKVFLECVQDMDHENMFWYRQDPGLGLRLIYFSYDVKMKEKGDIPEGYSVSREKKERFSLILESASTNQTSMYLCASSLLAGEQYFGPGTRLTVT.

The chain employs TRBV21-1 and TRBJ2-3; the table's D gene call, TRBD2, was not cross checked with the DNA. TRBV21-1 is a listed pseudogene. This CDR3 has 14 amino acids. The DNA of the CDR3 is TGTGCCACCCAGGGACTAGCGTCGTCAGATACGCAGTATTTT. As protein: CATQGLASSDTQYF.

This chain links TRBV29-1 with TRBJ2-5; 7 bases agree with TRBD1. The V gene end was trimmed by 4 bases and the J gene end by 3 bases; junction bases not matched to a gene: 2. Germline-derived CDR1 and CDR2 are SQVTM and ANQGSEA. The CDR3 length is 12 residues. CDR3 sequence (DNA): TGCAGCGTTGGGGGGACAGAAGAGACCCAGTACTTC. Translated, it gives CSVGGTEETQYF.

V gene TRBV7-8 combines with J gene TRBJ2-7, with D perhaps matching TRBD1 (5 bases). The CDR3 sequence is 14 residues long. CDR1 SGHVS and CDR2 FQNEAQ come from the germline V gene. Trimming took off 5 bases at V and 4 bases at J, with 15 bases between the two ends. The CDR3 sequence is CASSHRRVGYEQYF. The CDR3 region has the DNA TGTGCCAGCAGCCACCGCAGGGTTGGGTACGAGCAGTACTTC.

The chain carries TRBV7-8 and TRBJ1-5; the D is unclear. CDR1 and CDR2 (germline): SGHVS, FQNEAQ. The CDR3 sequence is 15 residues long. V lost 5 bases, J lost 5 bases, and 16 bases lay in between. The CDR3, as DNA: TGTGCCAGCAGCCCTGAACGGGTCGGATATCAGCCCCAGCATTTT. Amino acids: CASSPERVGYQPQHF.

DNA for the CDR3: TGCGCCAGCAGCGTGGACAGTCATAACTATGGCTACACCTTC. Amino acids: CASSVDSHNYGYTF. The gene calls are TRBV5-1 and TRBJ1-2; the D gene is possibly TRBD1 (6 bases). The CDR3 spans 14 residues. Germline V gene sequence: CDR1 SGHRS, CDR2 YFSETQ. V dropped 4 bases and J dropped 1 base, with 11 bases sitting between them.

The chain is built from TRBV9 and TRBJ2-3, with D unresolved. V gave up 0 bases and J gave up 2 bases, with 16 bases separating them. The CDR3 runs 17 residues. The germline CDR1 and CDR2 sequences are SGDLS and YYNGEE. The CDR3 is CASSVERKASPTDTQYF. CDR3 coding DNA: TGTGCCAGCAGCGTAGAGAGGAAGGCATCCCCCACAGATACGCAGTATTTT.

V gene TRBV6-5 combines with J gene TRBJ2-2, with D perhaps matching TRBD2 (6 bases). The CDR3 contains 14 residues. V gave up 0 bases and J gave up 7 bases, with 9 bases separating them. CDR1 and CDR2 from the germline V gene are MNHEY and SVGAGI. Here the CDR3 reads CASSYSLRGGELFF. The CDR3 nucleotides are TGTGCCAGCAGTTACTCGTTGCGGGGCGGGGAGCTGTTTTTT.

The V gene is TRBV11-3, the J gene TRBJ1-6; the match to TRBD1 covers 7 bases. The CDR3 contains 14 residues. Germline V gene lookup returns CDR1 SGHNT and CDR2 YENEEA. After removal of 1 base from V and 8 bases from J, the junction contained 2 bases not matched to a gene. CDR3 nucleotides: TGTGCCAGCAGCTTAGGAGGGGGCGATTCACCCCTCCACTTT. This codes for CASSLGGGDSPLHF.

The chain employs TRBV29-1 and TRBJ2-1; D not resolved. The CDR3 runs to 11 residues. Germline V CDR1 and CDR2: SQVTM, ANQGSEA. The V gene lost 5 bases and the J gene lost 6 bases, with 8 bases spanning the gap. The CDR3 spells CSVLISNEQFF. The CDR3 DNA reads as TGCAGCGTTTTAATTTCCAATGAGCAGTTCTTC.

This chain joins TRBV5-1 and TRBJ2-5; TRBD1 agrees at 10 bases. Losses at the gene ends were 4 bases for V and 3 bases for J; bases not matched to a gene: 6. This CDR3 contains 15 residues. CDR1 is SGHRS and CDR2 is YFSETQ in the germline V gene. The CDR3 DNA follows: TGCGCCAGCAGCCGAGCCGGGACAGGGGAAGAGACCCAGTACTTC. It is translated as CASSRAGTGEETQYF.

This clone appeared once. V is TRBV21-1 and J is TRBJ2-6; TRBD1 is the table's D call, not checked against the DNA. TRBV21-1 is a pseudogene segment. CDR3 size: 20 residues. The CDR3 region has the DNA TGTGCCAGCAGCTTGCGACAGGACGGCGTCGATTTCTCTGGGGCCAACGTCCTGACTTTC. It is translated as CASSLRQDGVDFSGANVLTF.

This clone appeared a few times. The CDR3 sequence: CASSFGDSTEAFF. The DNA of the CDR3 is TGTGCCAGCAGCTTCGGGGATTCGACTGAAGCTTTCTTT. The chain is built from TRBV7-9 and TRBJ1-1; D gene unclear. The CDR3 consists of 13 residues. Per germline, CDR1 SEHNR and CDR2 FQNEAQ (reference sequence). V lost 3 bases and J 5 bases, leaving 10 bases between the germline ends.

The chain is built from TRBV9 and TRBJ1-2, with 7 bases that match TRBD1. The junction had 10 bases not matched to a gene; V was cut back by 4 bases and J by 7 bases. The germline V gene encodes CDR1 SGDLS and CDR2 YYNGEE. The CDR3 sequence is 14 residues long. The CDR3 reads CASSLRTGRPGYTF. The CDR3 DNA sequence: TGTGCCAGCAGCCTCAGGACAGGACGCCCTGGCTACACCTTC.

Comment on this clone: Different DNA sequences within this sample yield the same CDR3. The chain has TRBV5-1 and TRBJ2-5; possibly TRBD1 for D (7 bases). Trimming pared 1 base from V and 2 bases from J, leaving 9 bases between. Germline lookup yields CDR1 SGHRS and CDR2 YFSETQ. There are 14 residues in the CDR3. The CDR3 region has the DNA TGCGCCAGCAGCTTGCAGGGGGGACAAGAGACCCAGTACTTC. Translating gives CASSLQGGQETQYF.

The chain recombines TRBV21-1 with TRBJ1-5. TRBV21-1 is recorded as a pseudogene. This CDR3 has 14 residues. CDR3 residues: CASSKRPGNQPQHF. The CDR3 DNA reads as TGTGCCAGCAGCAAACGTCCCGGCAATCAGCCCCAGCATTTT.

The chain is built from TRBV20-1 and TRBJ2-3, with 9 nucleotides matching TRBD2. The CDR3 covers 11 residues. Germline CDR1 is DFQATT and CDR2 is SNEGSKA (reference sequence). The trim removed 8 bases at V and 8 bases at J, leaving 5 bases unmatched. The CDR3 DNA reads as TGCAGTACCGTGCGGGGGGGTACGCAGTATTTT. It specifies CSTVRGGTQYF.

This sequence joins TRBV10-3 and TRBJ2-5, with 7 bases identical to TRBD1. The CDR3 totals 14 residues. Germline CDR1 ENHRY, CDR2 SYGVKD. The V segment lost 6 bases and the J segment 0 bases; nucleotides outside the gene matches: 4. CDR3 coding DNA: TGTGCCATCAGAAAGACAGGGAACCAAGAGACCCAGTACTTC. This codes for CAIRKTGNQETQYF.